These T cell receptor beta chains were read from a single sample in a study of T cell repertoires in cytomegalovirus infection. The antigens of these receptors remain unknown. One entry per CDR3 protein results from TCRdb running MiXCR on the reads. The sample lists hundreds of thousands of distinct CDR3 sequences, approximately 30% occurring once. The specimen was cultured CD8+ T cells from PBMCs, collected from culture after CMV antigen stimulation. The receptor source for this set is a human donor in good health (CMV status not recorded). Some clones in this sample may be carry-over from other donors' samples. Both conserved end residues are trimmed from each CDR3.

v_call	j_call	cdr3_aa
TRBV6-2/TRBV6-3	TRBJ1-1	ASSYPSNTEAF
TRBV27	TRBJ2-3	ASGSLTDTQY
TRBV19	TRBJ2-1	ASSIRTEGPNEQF
TRBV7-6	TRBJ2-7	ASSPRTDSYEQY
TRBV5-4	TRBJ2-2	ASSPSGGDTGELF
TRBV6-2/TRBV6-3	TRBJ1-2	ASSELQGENYGYT
TRBV27	TRBJ1-2	ASSLSPEHNYGYT
TRBV19	TRBJ1-2	ASSLRRIGQGYGYT
TRBV28	TRBJ2-3	ASSLGRTHTDTQY
TRBV29-1	TRBJ1-1	SVEGGLYTEAF
TRBV5-6	TRBJ2-3	ASSTPLGGTDTQY
TRBV7-9	TRBJ2-6	ASSVFVGQGGTGANVLT
TRBV20-1	TRBJ2-1	SARDRGTPDEQF
TRBV12-3/TRBV12-4	TRBJ2-7	ASSSLQGVLLSYEQY
TRBV4-2	TRBJ2-5	ASSQEWGTSGGQETQY
TRBV4-1	TRBJ1-1	ASSQHTKTTEAF
TRBV5-5	TRBJ2-1	ASSSAGGPNNEQF
TRBV6-5	TRBJ2-2	ASSYDTTNTGELF
TRBV12-3/TRBV12-4	TRBJ1-4	ASSSGSNNEKLF
TRBV5-1	TRBJ2-1	ANSLLAGEGNEQF
TRBV12-3/TRBV12-4	TRBJ2-7	ASSSTGGHEQY
TRBV7-4	TRBJ2-1	ASRREGNLDNGQF
TRBV6-2/TRBV6-3	TRBJ1-5	ASSRTLGHQPQH
TRBV4-1	TRBJ2-2	ASSQTGGTGTGELF
TRBV13	TRBJ1-1	ASRLQRTEAF
TRBV7-4	TRBJ2-3	ASNPYITDTQY
TRBV27	TRBJ2-7	ASSHYRSTRDEQY
TRBV7-6	TRBJ1-6	VSGEVEGQRNNSPLH
TRBV5-4	TRBJ1-2	ASSPKARYGYT
TRBV10-2	TRBJ2-3	ASSEGLRGRDTQY
TRBV15	TRBJ2-1	ATSGEPLNEQF
TRBV15	TRBJ1-1	ATSRVPDRGSTEAF
TRBV7-3	TRBJ1-2	ASSHLGQGDNYGYT
TRBV7-8	TRBJ1-3	ASSLRQGSAGNTIY
TRBV12-3/TRBV12-4	TRBJ1-2	ASSPSLRADGYT
TRBV4-1	TRBJ2-2	ASSPPAGLAGELF
TRBV6-8	TRBJ2-2	ASTHGLHPNTGELF
TRBV2	TRBJ1-3	ASRWTSGNTIY
TRBV24-1	TRBJ2-1	ATTGSGNRGYEQF
TRBV20-1	TRBJ2-5	SARERRGKETQY
TRBV5-6	TRBJ1-6	ASSRQVMGSPLH
TRBV7-9	TRBJ2-3	ASSSKPGTSTDTQY
TRBV6-1	TRBJ2-3	ASSDFSTDTQY
TRBV9	TRBJ1-6	ASTARVGSPLH
TRBV7-9	TRBJ2-3	ASSDQLAGGFSTQY
TRBV12-3/TRBV12-4	TRBJ1-5	ASRGAWGNQPQH
TRBV4-1	TRBJ2-3	ASSQATPRDTQY
TRBV20-1	TRBJ1-1	SARVLRLGNTEAF
TRBV7-9	TRBJ1-6	VSSADGWNSPLH
TRBV4-1	TRBJ2-2	ASSQDVWTRENTGELF
TRBV5-4	TRBJ2-3	ASSGGLAGLFDTQY
TRBV6-6	TRBJ1-6	ASTIEGGSYNSPLH
TRBV6-2/TRBV6-3	TRBJ2-3	ASSYPTGNSGGDRLSTDTQY
TRBV5-4	TRBJ2-4	ASSPRQGRDIQY
TRBV28	TRBJ1-6	ASSSNRVAESPLH
TRBV6-1	TRBJ2-1	ASRLDGGRYNEQF
TRBV19	TRBJ2-1	ASSRDRGGYNEQF
TRBV12-3/TRBV12-4	TRBJ2-3	ASSPYLRTSVADTQY
TRBV6-2/TRBV6-3	TRBJ2-1	ASSYNGGYNEQF